Described below is a single TCR beta chain sequence and its context. What it binds is unknown. This entry comes from a study of shared clonotypes between healthy human individuals. As for the study in general: Per donor, three plates held CD4 naive cells, three held CD4 memory, two held CD8 naive and one held CD8 memory.

General study results and limits: Several donors showed sharing of approximately 5% of naive CD4 clonotypes. Among non-shared clonotypes, generation probabilities were lower than among those shared by all four donors.

CDR3 size: 13 residues. V dropped 3 bases and J dropped 9 bases, with 9 bases sitting between them. Germline V gene lookup returns CDR1 MDHEN and CDR2 SYDVKM. Clones were sequenced by immunoSEQ multiplex PCR, and TCRdb holds only the in-frame ones, with some missing. The repertoire has some 1 million clones, around 74% of them found once; the top ten carry 1.4% to 1.5%. The sequenced material came from memory CD4+ T cells sorted from blood. As to subset: CD45RA-negative fraction. The sequence was obtained from a man aged 18 to 35 in good health. This chain connects TRBV28 to TRBJ1-6, with unresolved D. Here the CDR3 DNA reads TGTGCCAGCAGTTTCGATAGGGTTTCACCCCTCCACTTT. As protein: CASSFDRVSPLHF.